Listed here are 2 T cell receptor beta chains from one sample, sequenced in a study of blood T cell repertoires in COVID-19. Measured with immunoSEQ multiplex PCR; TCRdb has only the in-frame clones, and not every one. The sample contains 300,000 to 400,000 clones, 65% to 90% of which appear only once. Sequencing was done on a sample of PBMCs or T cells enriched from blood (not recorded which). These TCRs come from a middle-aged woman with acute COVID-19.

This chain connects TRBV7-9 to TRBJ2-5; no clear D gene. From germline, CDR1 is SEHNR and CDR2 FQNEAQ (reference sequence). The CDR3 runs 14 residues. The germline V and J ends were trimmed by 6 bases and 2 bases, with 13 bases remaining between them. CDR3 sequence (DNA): TGTGCCAGCAGTGATTCAGGCCGACAAGAGACCCAGTACTTC. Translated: CASSDSGRQETQYF.

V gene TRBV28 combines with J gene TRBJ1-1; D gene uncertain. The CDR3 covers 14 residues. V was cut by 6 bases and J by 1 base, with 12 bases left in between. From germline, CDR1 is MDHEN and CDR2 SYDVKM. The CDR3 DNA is TGTGCCAGCAGCCCTACTAGAGAGAACACTGAAGCTTTCTTT. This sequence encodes CASSPTRENTEAFF.